Included here is one T cell receptor beta chain sequence, with context. This sample stems from a study of blood T cell repertoires in COVID-19. The length of the CDR3 is 16 residues. Germline V CDR1 and CDR2: SGHDT, YYEEEE. Trimming cost V 0 bases and J 2 bases, with 13 bases left between them. Assay: immunoSEQ multiplex PCR; the TCRdb copy retains only in-frame clones and omits some. This sample has tens of thousands of clones, with 60% to 85% found just once. Sequencing was performed on peripheral blood. The chain employs TRBV5-6 and TRBJ2-3; maybe TRBD1 (6 bases). The receptor was derived from a man younger than 45 with COVID-19, enrolled during active disease. The CDR3 bases are TGTGCCAGCAGCTTGGGAACAGGGCTGCCCACAGATACGCAGTATTTT. It is translated as CASSLGTGLPTDTQYF.